This is a list of T cell receptor beta chains from one sample in a study of vaccination effects on CD4 cells after COVID-19. These receptors' antigens are unknown. Clones were sequenced by immunoSEQ multiplex PCR, and TCRdb holds only the in-frame ones, with some missing. This sample yields more than 30,000 clones, of which 65% to 85% are seen a single time; around 2.9% belongs to the top ten. The source was CD4+ T cells from PBMCs cultured without peptide, collected before COVID-19 vaccination. The receptors stem from a human donor who received a COVID-19 vaccine. CDR3s include the opening cysteine and the closing phenylalanine or tryptophan. The order of the fields is J gene, clone size, V gene, D gene, CDR3 DNA, CDR3 protein. The D gene is left open where the match is weak. Rows give clone size only sometimes, using once, few, many, or a class for an expanded clone.

J: TRBJ2-7
size: NA
V: TRBV11-1
D: NA
DNA: TGTGCCAGCAGCTTAGATAATCACGGATCCTACGAGCAGTACTTC
CDR3: CASSLDNHGSYEQYF

J: TRBJ1-2
size: NA
V: TRBV18
D: NA
DNA: TGTGCCAGCTCACCAGGGGTTGATTATGGCTACACCTTC
CDR3: CASSPGVDYGYTF

J: TRBJ2-2
size: few
V: TRBV6-4
D: NA
DNA: TGTGCCACTTCGGGACTTAACACCGGGGAGCTGTTTTTT
CDR3: CATSGLNTGELFF

J: TRBJ2-7
size: NA
V: TRBV11-2
D: TRBD1
DNA: TGTGCCAGCAGAGGACAGGAAGGCTACGAGCAGTACTTC
CDR3: CASRGQEGYEQYF

J: TRBJ2-3
size: NA
V: TRBV5-4
D: NA
DNA: TGTGCCAGCAGCTTGGATGTGGTCCGGGGGCGCACAGATACGCAGTATTTT
CDR3: CASSLDVVRGRTDTQYF

J: TRBJ1-4
size: once
V: TRBV28
D: TRBD1
DNA: TGTGCCAGCAGTTCCCAGGGACAGGGGAAGGGAAAACTGTTTTTT
CDR3: CASSSQGQGKGKLFF

J: TRBJ1-2
size: NA
V: TRBV7-9
D: NA
DNA: TGTGCCAGCAGCACATCCGGGGTAAACTATGGCTACACCTTC
CDR3: CASSTSGVNYGYTF

J: TRBJ1-2
size: NA
V: TRBV7-8
D: NA
DNA: TGTGCCAGCAGCTCAGATTTACGGTATGGCTACACCTTC
CDR3: CASSSDLRYGYTF

J: TRBJ2-7
size: NA
V: TRBV6-2/TRBV6-3
D: TRBD2
DNA: TGTGCCAGCAGACCTAGCGGGGGATACCTTCCCTACGAGCAGTACTTC
CDR3: CASRPSGGYLPYEQYF

J: TRBJ2-7
size: NA
V: TRBV19
D: TRBD2
DNA: TGTGCCAGTAGTGCTGGACTAGCGGAGACCCACGAGCAGTACTTC
CDR3: CASSAGLAETHEQYF

J: TRBJ1-2
size: few
V: TRBV23-1
D: NA
DNA: TGCGCCAGCGCCCACCCCGAATCCAGGGGAAGGGTATCGAAGTGCTATGGCTACACCTTC
CDR3: CASAHPESRGRVSKCYGYTF

J: TRBJ1-4
size: NA
V: TRBV4-3
D: NA
DNA: TGCGCCAGCAGCCAATACGCCCAAATGGGGGTAAGGGAAAAACTGTTTTTT
CDR3: CASSQYAQMGVREKLFF

J: TRBJ1-3
size: NA
V: TRBV6-6
D: NA
DNA: TGTGCCAGCAGTCTACTTGATCCGGGACACAACGCGGACACCATATATTTT
CDR3: CASSLLDPGHNADTIYF

J: TRBJ2-7
size: NA
V: TRBV10-3
D: NA
DNA: TGTGCCATCAGTGATGACCCTAAGGGCGAGCAGTACTTC
CDR3: CAISDDPKGEQYF

J: TRBJ2-1
size: once
V: TRBV5-4
D: TRBD2
DNA: TGTGCCAGCAGCCTGCTCCGTAGCGGGAGGGACTACAATGAGCAGTTCTTC
CDR3: CASSLLRSGRDYNEQFF

J: TRBJ2-5
size: NA
V: TRBV7-2
D: NA
DNA: TGTGCCAGCAGCTCGGAGCAGGCGGAAGAGACCCAGTACTTC
CDR3: CASSSEQAEETQYF

J: TRBJ1-2
size: NA
V: TRBV2
D: NA
DNA: TGTGCCAGCATCCCCCGCCGGGAGGTCTATGGCTACACCTTC
CDR3: CASIPRREVYGYTF